The clone carrying this T cell receptor (beta chain) was seen ten or more times. Its antigen is undetermined. This specimen belongs to a study of glioma-infiltrating T cells. Findings of the study overall: Above-expected tissue-blood divergence occurred in all gliomas, most in low-grade ones.

Germline CDR1 reads ENHRY; CDR2 reads SYGVKD. The CDR3 sequence is 12 residues long. Trimming removed 10 bases from V and 6 bases from J, with 13 bases in between. TCR alpha and beta CDR3 regions were amplified from RNA using iRepertoire nested multiplex PCR. TCRdb itself ran the multiplex PCR reads through MiXCR, one entry per CDR3 protein. The sample has approximately 190,000 distinct CDR3 sequences, approximately 30% seen once. The J gene is TRBJ2-1, the V gene TRBV10-3, with D possibly TRBD2 on 5 matching bases. The clonotype originates from a human donor with low-grade glioma or glioblastoma, undergoing nonglioma brain surgery, or in good health (not recorded which). The sequencing sample was made of glioma tissue, nonneoplastic brain tissue, or PBMCs (not recorded which). CDR3 region: CATEGLGNEQFF. Written as DNA, the CDR3 is TGTGCCACCGAGGGTTTAGGCAATGAGCAGTTCTTC.